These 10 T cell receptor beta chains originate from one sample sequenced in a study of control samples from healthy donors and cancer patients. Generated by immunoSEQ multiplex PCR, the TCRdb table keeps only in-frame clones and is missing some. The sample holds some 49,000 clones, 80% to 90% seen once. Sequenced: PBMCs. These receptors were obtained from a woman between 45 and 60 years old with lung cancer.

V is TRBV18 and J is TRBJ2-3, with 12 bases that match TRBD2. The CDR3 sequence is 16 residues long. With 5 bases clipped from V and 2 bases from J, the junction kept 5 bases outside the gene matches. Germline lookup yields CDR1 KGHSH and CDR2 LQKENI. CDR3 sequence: CASSIRLAGVTDTQYF. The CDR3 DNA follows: TGTGCCAGCTCAATTAGACTAGCGGGGGTCACAGATACGCAGTATTTT.

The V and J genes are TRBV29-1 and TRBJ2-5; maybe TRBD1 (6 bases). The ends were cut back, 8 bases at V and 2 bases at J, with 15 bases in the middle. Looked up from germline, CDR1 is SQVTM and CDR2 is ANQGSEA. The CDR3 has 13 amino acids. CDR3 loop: CSSIDRIQETQYF. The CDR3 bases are TGCAGCTCGATCGACAGGATTCAAGAGACCCAGTACTTC.

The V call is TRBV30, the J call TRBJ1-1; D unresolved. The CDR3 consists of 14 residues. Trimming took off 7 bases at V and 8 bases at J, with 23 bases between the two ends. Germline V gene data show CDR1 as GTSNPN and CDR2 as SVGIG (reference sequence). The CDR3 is CALLRRRTAPEAFF. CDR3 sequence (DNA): TGTGCCTTGTTGCGGAGGAGGACGGCTCCCGAAGCTTTCTTT.

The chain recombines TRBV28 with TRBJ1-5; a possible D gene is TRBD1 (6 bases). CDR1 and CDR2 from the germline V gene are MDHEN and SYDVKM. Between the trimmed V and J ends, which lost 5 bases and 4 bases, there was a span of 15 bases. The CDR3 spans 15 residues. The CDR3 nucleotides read TGTGCCAGCAGTGCCGGGACAAACAAAAATCAGCCCCAGCATTTT. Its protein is CASSAGTNKNQPQHF.

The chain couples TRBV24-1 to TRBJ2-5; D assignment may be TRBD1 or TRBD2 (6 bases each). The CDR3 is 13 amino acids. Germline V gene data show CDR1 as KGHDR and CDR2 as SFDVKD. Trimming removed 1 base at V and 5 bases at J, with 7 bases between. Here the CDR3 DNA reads TGTGCCACCAGTGATTTAGGGGGGGAGACCCAGTACTTC. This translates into CATSDLGGETQYF.

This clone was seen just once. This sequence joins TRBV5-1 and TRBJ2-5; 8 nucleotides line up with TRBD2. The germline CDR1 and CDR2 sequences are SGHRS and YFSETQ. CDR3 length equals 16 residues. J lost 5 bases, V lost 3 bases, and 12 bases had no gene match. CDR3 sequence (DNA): TGCGCCAGCAGCTCCCTTAGCGGGGCTGCCTGGGAGACCCAGTACTTC. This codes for CASSSLSGAAWETQYF.

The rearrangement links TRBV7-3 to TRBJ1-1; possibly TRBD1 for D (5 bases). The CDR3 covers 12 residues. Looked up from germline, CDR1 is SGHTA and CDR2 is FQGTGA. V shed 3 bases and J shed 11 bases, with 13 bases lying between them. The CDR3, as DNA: TGTGCCAGCAGCTTTTTTGGGGGGGTGGCTTTCTTT. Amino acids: CASSFFGGVAFF. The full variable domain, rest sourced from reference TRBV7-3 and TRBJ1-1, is GAGVSQTPSNKVTEKGKYVELRCDPISGHTALYWYRQSLGQGPEFLIYFQGTGAADDSGLPNDRFFAVRPEGSVSTLKIQRTERGDSAVYLCASSFFGGVAFFGQGTRLTVV.

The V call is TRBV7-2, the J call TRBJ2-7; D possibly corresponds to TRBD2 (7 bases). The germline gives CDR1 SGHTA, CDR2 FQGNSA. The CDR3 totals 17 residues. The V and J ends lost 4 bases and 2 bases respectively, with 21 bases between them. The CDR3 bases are TGTGCCAGCAGCTCGGTTGGGCGGGGGCCCTTTGCCTACGAGCAGTACTTC. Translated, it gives CASSSVGRGPFAYEQYF.

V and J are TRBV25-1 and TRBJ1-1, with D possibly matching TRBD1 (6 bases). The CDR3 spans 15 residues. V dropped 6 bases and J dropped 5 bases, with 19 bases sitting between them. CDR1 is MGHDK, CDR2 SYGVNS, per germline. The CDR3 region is CASRIEGGRRTEAFF. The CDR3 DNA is TGTGCCAGCAGGATAGAGGGGGGGCGCAGGACTGAAGCTTTCTTT. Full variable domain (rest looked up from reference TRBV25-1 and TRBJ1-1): EADIYQTPRYLVIGTGKKITLECSQTMGHDKMYWYQQDPGMELHLIHYSYGVNSTEKGDLSSESTVSRIRTEHFPLTLESARPSHTSQYLCASRIEGGRRTEAFFGQGTRLTVV.

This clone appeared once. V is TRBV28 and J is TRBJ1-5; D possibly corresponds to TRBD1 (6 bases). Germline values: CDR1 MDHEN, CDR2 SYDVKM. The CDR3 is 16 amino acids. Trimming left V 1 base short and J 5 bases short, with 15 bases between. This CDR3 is CASSLSGAAFDQPQHF. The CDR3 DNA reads TGTGCCAGCAGTTTATCAGGGGCCGCTTTCGATCAGCCCCAGCATTTT.